This TCR beta chain comes out of a study of graft-versus-host responses after intestinal transplantation. Study background: Recipients had multivisceral, liver-intestinal, or isolated intestinal transplants. Tacrolimus and steroids were given for two to three years to all recipients after anti-thymocyte globulin induction.

CDR3 length equals 14 residues. Trimming at V came to 2 bases and at J to 9 bases, leaving 6 bases not matched to a gene. Germline V gene sequence: CDR1 PRHDT, CDR2 FYEKMQ (reference sequence). Note on this clone: The target antigen is unknown.

Overall study findings and caveats: Graft-donor T cell macrochimerism coincided with high graft-versus-host to host-versus-graft clonal ratios in allografts. GvH clones detected in recipient marrow included some appearing first in ileum or blood.

Repertoires were generated with immunoSEQ multiplex PCR, while TCRdb's copy carries only in-frame clones and drops some. The sample shows about 46,000 clones, 80% to 95% of them seen only once. The sequences come from PBMCs, collected about 800 days after a first intestinal transplant, on the day of a second. J is TRBJ2-1 and V is TRBV13; the match to TRBD2 covers 8 bases. This sequence originates from a human patient who received an intestinal transplant, so some T cells may come from the graft donor. The CDR3 region is CASSLPGTRGEQFF. CDR3 in DNA: TGTGCCAGCAGCTTACCCGGGACTAGGGGTGAGCAGTTCTTC.